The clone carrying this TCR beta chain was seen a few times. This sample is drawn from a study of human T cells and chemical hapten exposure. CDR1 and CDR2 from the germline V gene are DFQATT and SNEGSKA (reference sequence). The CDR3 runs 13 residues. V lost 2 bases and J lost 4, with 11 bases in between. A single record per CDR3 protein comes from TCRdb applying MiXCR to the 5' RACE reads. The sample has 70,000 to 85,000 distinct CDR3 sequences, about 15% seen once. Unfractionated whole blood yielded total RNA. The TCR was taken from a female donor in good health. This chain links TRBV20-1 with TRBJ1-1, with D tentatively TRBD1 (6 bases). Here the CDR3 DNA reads TGCAGTGCTAGAAGCAGGGGAGGCACTGAAGCTTTCTTT. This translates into CSARSRGGTEAFF.